This TCR beta chain was sequenced during a study of shared clonotypes between healthy human individuals. Genomic DNA belonging to each subset was distributed in equal measure over several immunoSEQ plates. The assay was immunoSEQ multiplex PCR, and TCRdb's table has in-frame clones only and misses some. The sample lists about 600,000 clones; 95% to 98% were seen once. CD45RO-negative, CCR7-selected cells formed the naive CD8 fraction, which excluded terminally differentiated effector memory CD45RA+ cells. Germline V gene data show CDR1 as MNHEY and CDR2 as SMNVEV (reference sequence). V was cut by 2 bases and J by 2 bases, with 8 bases left in between. The CDR3 has 14 amino acids.

The chain recombines TRBV27 with TRBJ2-3; no reliable D call. This clonotype originated in a man aged 25-45 years in good health. The material sequenced was naive CD8+ T cells sorted from blood. The CDR3 sequence: CASSLRSVTDTQYF. The DNA of the CDR3 is TGTGCCAGCAGTTTACGCAGCGTCACAGATACGCAGTATTTT.